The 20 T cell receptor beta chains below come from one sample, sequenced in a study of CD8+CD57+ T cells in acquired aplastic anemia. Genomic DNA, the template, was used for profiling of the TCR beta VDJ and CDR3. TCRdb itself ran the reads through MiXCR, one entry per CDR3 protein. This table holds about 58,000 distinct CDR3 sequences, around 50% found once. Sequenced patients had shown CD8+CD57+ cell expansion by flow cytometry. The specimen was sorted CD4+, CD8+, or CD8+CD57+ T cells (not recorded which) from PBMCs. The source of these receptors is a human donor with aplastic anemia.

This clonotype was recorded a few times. The CDR3 DNA follows: TGTGCCACCAGCGCCGGACAGGGGGCCGGCCAGCCCCAGCATTTT. It specifies CATSAGQGAGQPQHF. V usage is TRBV15 and J usage is TRBJ1-5; TRBD1 aligns across 11 bases. The V gene's germline CDR1 is LNHNV and CDR2 YYDKDF (reference sequence). V gave up 5 bases and J gave up 7 bases; unmatched junction bases: 7. The CDR3 extends over 15 amino acids.

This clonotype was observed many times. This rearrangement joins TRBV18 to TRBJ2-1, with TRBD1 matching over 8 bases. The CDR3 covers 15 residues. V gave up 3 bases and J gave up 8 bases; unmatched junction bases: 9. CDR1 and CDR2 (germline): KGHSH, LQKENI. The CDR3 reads CASSPGQGMVYEQFF. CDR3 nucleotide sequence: TGTGCCAGCTCACCTGGACAGGGTATGGTCTATGAGCAGTTCTTC.

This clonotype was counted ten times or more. The CDR3 DNA sequence: TGTGCCAGCAGCTACTCCTACGAGCAGTACTTC. This encodes CASSYSYEQYF. This sequence joins TRBV5-6 and TRBJ2-7; no clear D gene. The V gene's germline CDR1 is SGHDT and CDR2 YYEEEE. CDR3 size: 11 residues. V lost 3 bases and J lost 0, with 1 base in between.

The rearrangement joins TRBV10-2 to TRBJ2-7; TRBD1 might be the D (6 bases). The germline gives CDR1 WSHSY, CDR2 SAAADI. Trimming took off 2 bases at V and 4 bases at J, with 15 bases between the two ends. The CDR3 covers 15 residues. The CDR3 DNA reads TGCGCCAGCAGTGAGGGGGGCAGGAGGAAATACGAGCAGTACTTC. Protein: CASSEGGRRKYEQYF.

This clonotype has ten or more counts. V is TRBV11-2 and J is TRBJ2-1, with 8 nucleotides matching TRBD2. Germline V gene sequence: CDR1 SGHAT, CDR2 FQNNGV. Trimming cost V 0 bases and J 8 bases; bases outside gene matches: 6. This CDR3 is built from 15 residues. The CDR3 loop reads CASSLDLDSGDEQFF. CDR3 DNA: TGTGCCAGCAGCTTAGATCTGGATAGCGGGGATGAGCAGTTCTTC.

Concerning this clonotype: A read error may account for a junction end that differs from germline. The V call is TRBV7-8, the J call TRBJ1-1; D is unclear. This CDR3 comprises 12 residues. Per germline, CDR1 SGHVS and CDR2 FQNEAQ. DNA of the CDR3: TGTGCCAGCAGCTTTGGCATTAACCCTGGGCTATTT. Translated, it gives CASSFGINPGLF.

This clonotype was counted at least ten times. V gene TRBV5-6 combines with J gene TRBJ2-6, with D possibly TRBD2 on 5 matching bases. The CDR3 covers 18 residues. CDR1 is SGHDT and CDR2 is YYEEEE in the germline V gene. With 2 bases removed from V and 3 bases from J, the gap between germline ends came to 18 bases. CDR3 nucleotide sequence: TGTGCCAGCAGCTTAGCTCGAGCGGTGAAAAATGGGGCCAACGTCCTGACTTTC. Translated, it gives CASSLARAVKNGANVLTF. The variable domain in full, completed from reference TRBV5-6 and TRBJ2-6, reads DAGVTQSPTHLIKTRGQQVTLRCSPKSGHDTVSWYQQALGQGPQFIFQYYEEEERQRGNFPDRFSGHQFPNYSSELNVNALLLGDSALYLCASSLARAVKNGANVLTFGAGSRLTVL.

DNA of the CDR3: TGTGCCACCAGCAGAGATTTCGGTTTCCCCCAGCATTTT. This translates into CATSRDFGFPQHF. The chain employs TRBV15 and TRBJ1-5; D not certain. CDR3 length: 13 amino acids. The germline CDR1 and CDR2 sequences are LNHNV and YYDKDF (reference sequence). Trimming took 0 bases from V and 10 from J, leaving 10 bases between them. The full variable domain, completed using reference TRBV15 and TRBJ1-5, is DAMVIQNPRYQVTQFGKPVTLSCSQTLNHNVMYWYQQKSSQAPKLLFHYYDKDFNNEADTPDNFQSRRPNTSFCFLDIRSPGLGDTAMYLCATSRDFGFPQHFGDGTRLSIL.

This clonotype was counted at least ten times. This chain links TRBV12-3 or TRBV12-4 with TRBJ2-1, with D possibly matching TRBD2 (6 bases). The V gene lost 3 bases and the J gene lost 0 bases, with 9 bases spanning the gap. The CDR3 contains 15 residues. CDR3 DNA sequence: TGTGCCAGCAGTTTTGGGGGGAGCTCCTACAATGAGCAGTTCTTC. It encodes CASSFGGSSYNEQFF.

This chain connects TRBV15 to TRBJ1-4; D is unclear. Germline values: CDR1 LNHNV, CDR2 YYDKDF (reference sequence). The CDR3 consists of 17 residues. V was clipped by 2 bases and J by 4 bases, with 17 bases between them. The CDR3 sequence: CATSRHFGGSNNEKLFF. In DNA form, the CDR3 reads TGTGCCACCAGCAGACATTTCGGAGGGTCGAATAATGAAAAACTGTTTTTT. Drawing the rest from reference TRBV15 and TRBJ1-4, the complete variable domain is DAMVIQNPRYQVTQFGKPVTLSCSQTLNHNVMYWYQQKSSQAPKLLFHYYDKDFNNEADTPDNFQSRRPNTSFCFLDIRSPGLGDTAMYLCATSRHFGGSNNEKLFFGSGTQLSVL.

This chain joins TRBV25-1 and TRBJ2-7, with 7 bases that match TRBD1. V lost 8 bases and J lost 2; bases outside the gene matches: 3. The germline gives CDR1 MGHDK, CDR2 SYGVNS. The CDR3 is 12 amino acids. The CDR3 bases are TGTGCCAGCCGGACAGGACCCTACGAGCAGTACTTC. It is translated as CASRTGPYEQYF.

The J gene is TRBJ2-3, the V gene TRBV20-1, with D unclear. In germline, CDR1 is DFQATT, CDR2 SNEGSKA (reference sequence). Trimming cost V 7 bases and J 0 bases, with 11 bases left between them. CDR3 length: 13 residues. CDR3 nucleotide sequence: TGCAGTGTTGCGACACCTAGCACAGATACGCAGTATTTT. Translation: CSVATPSTDTQYF.

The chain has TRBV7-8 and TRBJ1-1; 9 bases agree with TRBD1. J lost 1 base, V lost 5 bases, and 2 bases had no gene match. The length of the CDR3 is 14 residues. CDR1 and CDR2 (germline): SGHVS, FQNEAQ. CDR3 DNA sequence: TGTGCCAGCAGCACACAGGGGGCGAACACTGAAGCTTTCTTT. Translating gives CASSTQGANTEAFF. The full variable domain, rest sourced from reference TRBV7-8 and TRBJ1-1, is GAGVSQSPRYKVAKRGQDVALRCDPISGHVSLFWYQQALGQGPEFLTYFQNEAQLDKSGLPSDRFFAERPEGSVSTLKIQRTQQEDSAVYLCASSTQGANTEAFFGQGTRLTVV.

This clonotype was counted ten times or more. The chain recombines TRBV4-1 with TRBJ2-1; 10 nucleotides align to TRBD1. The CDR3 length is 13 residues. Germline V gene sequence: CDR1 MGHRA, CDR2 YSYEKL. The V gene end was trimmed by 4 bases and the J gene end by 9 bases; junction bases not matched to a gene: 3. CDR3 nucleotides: TGCGCCAGCAGCCGGGGACAGGGGAGTGAGCAGTTCTTC. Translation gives CASSRGQGSEQFF.

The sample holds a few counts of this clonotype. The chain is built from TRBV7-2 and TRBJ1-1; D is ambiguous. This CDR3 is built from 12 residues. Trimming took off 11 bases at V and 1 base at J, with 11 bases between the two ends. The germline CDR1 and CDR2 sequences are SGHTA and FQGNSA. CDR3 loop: CAGGVQNTEAFF. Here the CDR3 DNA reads TGTGCCGGCGGGGTTCAGAACACTGAAGCTTTCTTT.

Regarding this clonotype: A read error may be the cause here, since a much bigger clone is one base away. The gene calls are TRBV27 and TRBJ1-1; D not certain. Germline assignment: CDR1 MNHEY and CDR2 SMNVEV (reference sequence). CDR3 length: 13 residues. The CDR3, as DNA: TGTGCCAGCAGTTTAGCGGGGAACACTGAAGCTTCCTTT. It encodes CASSLAGNTEASF.

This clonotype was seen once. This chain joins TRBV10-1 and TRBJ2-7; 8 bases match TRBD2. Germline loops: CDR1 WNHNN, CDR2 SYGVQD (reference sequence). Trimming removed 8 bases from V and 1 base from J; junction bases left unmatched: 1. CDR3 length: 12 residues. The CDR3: CASRGGSYEQYF. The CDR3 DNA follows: TGCGCCAGCCGGGGGGGTTCCTACGAGCAGTACTTC.

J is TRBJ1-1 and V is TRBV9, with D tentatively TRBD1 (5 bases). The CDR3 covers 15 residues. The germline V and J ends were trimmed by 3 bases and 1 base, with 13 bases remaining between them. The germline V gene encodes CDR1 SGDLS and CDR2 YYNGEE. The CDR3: CASSAVQAPNTEAFF. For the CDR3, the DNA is TGTGCCAGCAGCGCAGTACAGGCACCGAACACTGAAGCTTTCTTT.

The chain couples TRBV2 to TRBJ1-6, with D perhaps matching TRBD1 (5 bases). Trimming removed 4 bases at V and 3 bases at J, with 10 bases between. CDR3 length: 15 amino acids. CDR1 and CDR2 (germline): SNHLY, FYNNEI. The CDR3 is CASSAGDGYNSPLHF. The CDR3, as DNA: TGTGCCAGCAGTGCGGGGGACGGCTATAATTCACCCCTCCACTTT.

CDR3 in DNA: TGTGCCAGCAGCTTCTCAGGCACTGAAGCTTTCTTT. Encoded protein: CASSFSGTEAFF. The J gene is TRBJ1-1, the V gene TRBV7-2; D call uncertain. Germline V gene data show CDR1 as SGHTA and CDR2 as FQGNSA. The CDR3 runs to 12 residues. Deletions cut 3 bases from V and 4 bases from J, with 6 bases between.